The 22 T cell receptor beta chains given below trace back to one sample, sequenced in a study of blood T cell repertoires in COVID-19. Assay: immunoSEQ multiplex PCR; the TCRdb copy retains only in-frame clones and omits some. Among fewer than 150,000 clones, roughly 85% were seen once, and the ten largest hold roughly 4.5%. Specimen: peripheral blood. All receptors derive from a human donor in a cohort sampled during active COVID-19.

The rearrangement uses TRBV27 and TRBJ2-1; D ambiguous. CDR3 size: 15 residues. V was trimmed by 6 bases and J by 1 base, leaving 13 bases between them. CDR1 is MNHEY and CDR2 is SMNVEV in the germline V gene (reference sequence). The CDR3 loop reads CASSPTSLSYNEQFF. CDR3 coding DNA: TGTGCCAGCAGCCCCACTTCGTTGTCCTACAATGAGCAGTTCTTC.

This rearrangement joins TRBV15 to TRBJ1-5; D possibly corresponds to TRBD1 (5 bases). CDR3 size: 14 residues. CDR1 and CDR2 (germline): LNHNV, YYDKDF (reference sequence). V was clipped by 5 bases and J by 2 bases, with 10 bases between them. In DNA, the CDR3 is TGTGCCACCAGCTATCAGGGCGGCAATCAGCCCCAGCATTTT. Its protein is CATSYQGGNQPQHF.

The CDR3 coding sequence is TGTGCCAGCAGCCCAGGAGGGTACGAGCAGTTCTTC. Translation gives CASSPGGYEQFF. The genes are TRBV11-3 and TRBJ2-1; tentatively, D is TRBD2 (6 bases). The CDR3 covers 12 residues. The germline CDR1 and CDR2 sequences are SGHNT and YENEEA. V was clipped by 5 bases and J by 10 bases, with 12 bases between them.

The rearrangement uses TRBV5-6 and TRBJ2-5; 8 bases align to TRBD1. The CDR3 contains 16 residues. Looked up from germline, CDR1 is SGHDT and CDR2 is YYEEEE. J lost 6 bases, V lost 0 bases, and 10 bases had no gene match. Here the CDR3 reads CASSLVAGGVGKTQYF. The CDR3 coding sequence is TGTGCCAGCAGCTTGGTCGCAGGGGGCGTTGGAAAGACCCAGTACTTC.

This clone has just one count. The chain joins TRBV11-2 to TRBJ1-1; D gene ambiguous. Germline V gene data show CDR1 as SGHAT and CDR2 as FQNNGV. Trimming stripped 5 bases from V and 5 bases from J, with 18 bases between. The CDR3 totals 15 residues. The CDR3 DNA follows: TGTGCCAGCAGCCCAGCCGGGATTGTACTTACTGAAGCTTTCTTT. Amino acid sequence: CASSPAGIVLTEAFF.

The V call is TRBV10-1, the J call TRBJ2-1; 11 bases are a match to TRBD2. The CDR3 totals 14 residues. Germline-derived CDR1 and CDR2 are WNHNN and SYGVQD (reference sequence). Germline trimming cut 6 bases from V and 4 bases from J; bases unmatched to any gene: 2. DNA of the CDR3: TGCGCCAGCAGCCCTAGCGGGAGGTACAATGAGCAGTTCTTC. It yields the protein CASSPSGRYNEQFF.

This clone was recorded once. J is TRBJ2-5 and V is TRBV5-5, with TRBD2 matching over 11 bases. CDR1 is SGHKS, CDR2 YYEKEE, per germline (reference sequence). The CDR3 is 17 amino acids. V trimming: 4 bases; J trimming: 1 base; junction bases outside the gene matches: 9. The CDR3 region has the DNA TGTGCCAGCAGCAGAGGGACTAGCGGAGCCGTCCAAGAGACCCAGTACTTC. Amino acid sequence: CASSRGTSGAVQETQYF.

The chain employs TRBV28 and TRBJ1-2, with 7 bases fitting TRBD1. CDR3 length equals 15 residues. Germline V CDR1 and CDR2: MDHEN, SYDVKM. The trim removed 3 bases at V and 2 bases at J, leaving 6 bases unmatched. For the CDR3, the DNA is TGTGCCAGCAGTTTTTCGGCAGGGGGGAACTATGGCTACACCTTC. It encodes CASSFSAGGNYGYTF.

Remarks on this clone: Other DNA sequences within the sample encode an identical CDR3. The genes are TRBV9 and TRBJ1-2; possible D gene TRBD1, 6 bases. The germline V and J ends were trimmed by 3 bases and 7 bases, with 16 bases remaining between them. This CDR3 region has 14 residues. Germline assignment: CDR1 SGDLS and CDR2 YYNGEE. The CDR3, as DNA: TGTGCCAGCAGCGGAGGGAACAGGGTCTCTGGCTACACCTTC. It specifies CASSGGNRVSGYTF.

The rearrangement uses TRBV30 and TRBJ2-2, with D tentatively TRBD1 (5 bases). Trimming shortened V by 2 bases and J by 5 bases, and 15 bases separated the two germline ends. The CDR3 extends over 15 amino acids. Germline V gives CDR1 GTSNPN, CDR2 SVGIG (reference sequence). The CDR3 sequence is CAWSHTGLGTGELFF. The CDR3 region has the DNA TGTGCCTGGAGTCATACAGGATTGGGAACCGGGGAGCTGTTTTTT.

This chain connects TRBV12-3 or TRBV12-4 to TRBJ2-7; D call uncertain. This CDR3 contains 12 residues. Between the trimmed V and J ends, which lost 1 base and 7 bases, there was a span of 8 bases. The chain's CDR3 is CASSLGAREQYV. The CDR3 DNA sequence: TGTGCCAGCAGTTTAGGGGCCAGGGAGCAGTACGTC.

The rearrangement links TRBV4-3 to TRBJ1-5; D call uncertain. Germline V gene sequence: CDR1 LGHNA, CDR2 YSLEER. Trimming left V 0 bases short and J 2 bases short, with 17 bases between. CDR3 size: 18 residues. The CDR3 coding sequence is TGCGCCAGCAGCCAAGAAAACGGCCTGGGAGCGGGCAATCAGCCCCAGCATTTT. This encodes CASSQENGLGAGNQPQHF.

The DNA for the CDR3 is TGTGCCAGCAGTTGGGGCAGGACTGAAGCTTTCTTT. It specifies CASSWGRTEAFF. The chain links TRBV6-2 or TRBV6-3 to TRBJ1-1; tentative D call: TRBD1 (5 bases). Germline V CDR1 and CDR2: MNHEY, SVGEGT. The CDR3 totals 12 residues. V lost 4 bases to trimming and J lost 5 bases, with 8 bases between them.

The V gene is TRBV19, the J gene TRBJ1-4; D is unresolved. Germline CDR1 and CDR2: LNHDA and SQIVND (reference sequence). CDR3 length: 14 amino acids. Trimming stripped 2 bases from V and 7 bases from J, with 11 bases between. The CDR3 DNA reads TGTGCCAGTAGTATAATAGGTGGCGGTGAAAAACTGTTTTTT. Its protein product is CASSIIGGGEKLFF.

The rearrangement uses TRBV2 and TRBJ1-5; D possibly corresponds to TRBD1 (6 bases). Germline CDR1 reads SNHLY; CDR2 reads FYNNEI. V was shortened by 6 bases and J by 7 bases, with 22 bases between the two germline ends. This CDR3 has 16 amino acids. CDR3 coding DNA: TGTGCCAGCAGCCCACGGTTCAGGGGTGAGATACAGCCCCAGCATTTT. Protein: CASSPRFRGEIQPQHF. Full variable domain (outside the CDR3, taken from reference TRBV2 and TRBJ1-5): EPEVTQTPSHQVTQMGQEVILRCVPISNHLYFYWYRQILGQKVEFLVSFYNNEISEKSEIFDDQFSVERPDGSNFTLKIRSTKLEDSAMYFCASSPRFRGEIQPQHFGDGTRLSIL.

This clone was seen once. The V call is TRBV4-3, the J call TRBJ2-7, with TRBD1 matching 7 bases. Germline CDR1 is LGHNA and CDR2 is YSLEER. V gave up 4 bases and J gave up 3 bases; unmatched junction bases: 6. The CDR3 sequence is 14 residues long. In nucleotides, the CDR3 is TGCGCCAGCAGCCGGAGCGGACAGGTCTACGAGCAGTACTTC. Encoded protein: CASSRSGQVYEQYF.

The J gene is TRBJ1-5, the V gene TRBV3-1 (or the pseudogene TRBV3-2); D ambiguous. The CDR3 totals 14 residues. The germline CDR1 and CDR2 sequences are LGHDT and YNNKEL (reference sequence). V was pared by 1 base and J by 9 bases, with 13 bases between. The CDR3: CASSQVLASGPQHF. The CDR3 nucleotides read TGTGCCAGCAGCCAAGTCTTGGCCTCAGGGCCCCAGCATTTT.

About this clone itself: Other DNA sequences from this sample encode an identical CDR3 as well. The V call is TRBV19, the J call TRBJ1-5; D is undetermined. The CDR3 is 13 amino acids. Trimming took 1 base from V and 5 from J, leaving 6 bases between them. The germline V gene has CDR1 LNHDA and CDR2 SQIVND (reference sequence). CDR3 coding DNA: TGTGCCAGTAGTATAGCCCGAGATCAGCCCCAGCATTTT. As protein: CASSIARDQPQHF.

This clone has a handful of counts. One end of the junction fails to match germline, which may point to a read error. The CDR3 loop reads CASSLALGQTQETQYF. The CDR3 nucleotides are TGTGCTAGCAGCTTAGCTCTCGGACAGACGCAAGAGACCCAGTACTTC. The gene calls are TRBV7-7 and TRBJ2-5, with D possibly being TRBD1 (6 bases). The length of the CDR3 is 16 residues. Looked up from germline, CDR1 is SSHAT and CDR2 is FNYEAQ (reference sequence).

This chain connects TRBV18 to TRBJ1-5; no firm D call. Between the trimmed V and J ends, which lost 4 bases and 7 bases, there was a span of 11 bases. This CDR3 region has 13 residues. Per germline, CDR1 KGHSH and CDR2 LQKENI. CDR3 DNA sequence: TGTGCCAGCTCACTGGTCGAGCGGCAGCCCCAGCATTTT. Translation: CASSLVERQPQHF.

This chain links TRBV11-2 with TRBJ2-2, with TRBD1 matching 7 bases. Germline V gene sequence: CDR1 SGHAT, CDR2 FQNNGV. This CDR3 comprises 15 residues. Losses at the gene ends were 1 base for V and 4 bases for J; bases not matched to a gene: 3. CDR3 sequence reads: CASSLGQGITGELFF. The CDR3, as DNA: TGTGCCAGCAGCTTAGGACAGGGAATCACCGGGGAGCTGTTTTTT.

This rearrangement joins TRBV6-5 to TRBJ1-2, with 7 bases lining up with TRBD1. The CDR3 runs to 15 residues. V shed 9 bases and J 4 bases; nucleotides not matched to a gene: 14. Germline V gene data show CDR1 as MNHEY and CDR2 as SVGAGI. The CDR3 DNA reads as TGTGCCAGTTCACTACTAGACAGGGAGGCCTATGGCTACACCTTC. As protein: CASSLLDREAYGYTF.